Each of the 19 T cell receptor beta chains below was sequenced from the same sample in a study of a mutant IDH1 vaccine in newly diagnosed glioma. Some clones are missing from TCRdb's copy, which holds only in-frame ones; the method was immunoSEQ multiplex PCR. The table shows 10,000 to 11,000 clones, with approximately 90% occurring only once. These receptors' targets are unknown. The time point denotes: week 23, last vaccination. Topical imiquimod accompanied each vaccine dose, which consisted of 300 ug of mutant IDH1 20-mer peptide. This specimen consisted of PBMCs, obtained from a glioma patient whose treatment included an IDH1 peptide vaccine. The receptors come from a woman aged 40 to 49 with glioma. Some clones in this sample may be carry-over from other donors' samples.

The chain is built from TRBV30 and TRBJ2-1; either TRBD1 or TRBD2 may fit D (5 bases each). The CDR3 contains 12 residues. V lost 0 bases to trimming and J lost 8 bases, with 8 bases between them. Looked up from germline, CDR1 is GTSNPN and CDR2 is SVGIG (reference sequence). The CDR3 protein is CAWSVRGDEQFF. The CDR3 DNA is TGTGCCTGGAGTGTTCGAGGGGATGAGCAGTTCTTC.

This clone has a single count. The genes are TRBV11-2 and TRBJ2-3, with D perhaps assigned TRBD1 or TRBD2 (6 bases each). Per the germline V gene, CDR1 is SGHAT and CDR2 is FQNNGV. The CDR3 extends over 15 amino acids. V was pared by 4 bases and J by 2 bases, with 13 bases between. CDR3 bases: TGTGCCAGCAGCTCCCTGGGGGGCCCCACAGATACGCAGTATTTT. Its translation is CASSSLGGPTDTQYF.

CDR3 sequence (DNA): TGCGCCAGCAGTCCGGACAGGGGAAACACCATATATTTT. Its translation: CASSPDRGNTIYF. The chain has TRBV10-1 and TRBJ1-3; TRBD1 agrees at 7 bases. The CDR3 consists of 13 residues. Germline lookup yields CDR1 WNHNN and CDR2 SYGVQD (reference sequence). Unmatched junction bases numbered 2, after V lost 5 bases and J lost 4 bases.

The rearrangement uses TRBV19 and TRBJ2-3; TRBD2 aligns across 8 bases. The CDR3 contains 14 residues. V gave up 7 bases and J gave up 2 bases; unmatched junction bases: 5. CDR1 and CDR2 from the germline V gene are LNHDA and SQIVND (reference sequence). Here the CDR3 reads CASNTGLDTDTQYF. The CDR3 bases are TGTGCCAGTAACACGGGACTAGACACAGATACGCAGTATTTT.

This clone appeared once. The rearrangement links TRBV11-2 to TRBJ2-7, with 8 positions matching TRBD1. Per the germline V gene, CDR1 is SGHAT and CDR2 is FQNNGV. The CDR3 totals 13 residues. The junction had 6 bases not matched to a gene; V was cut back by 5 bases and J by 6 bases. CDR3 region: CASSRGTGGEQYF. The CDR3, as DNA: TGTGCCAGCAGCAGGGGGACAGGAGGCGAGCAGTACTTC.

This chain joins TRBV5-8 and TRBJ2-1; D is undetermined. Trimming left V 4 bases short and J 4 bases short, with 9 bases between. The CDR3 has 13 residues. Looked up from germline, CDR1 is SGHTS and CDR2 is YDEGEE. The CDR3 nucleotides are TGTGCCAGCAGCATGTCCCAATACAATGAGCAGTTCTTC. Its translation: CASSMSQYNEQFF.

DNA for the CDR3: TGCAGCGTCGACCCCGGGACAGGGTATAGGTATGGCTACACCTTC. Amino acid sequence: CSVDPGTGYRYGYTF. The chain links TRBV29-1 to TRBJ1-2, with TRBD1 identical over 9 bases. V dropped 6 bases and J dropped 5; count of bases not matched to a gene: 13. This CDR3 contains 15 residues. CDR1 is SQVTM and CDR2 is ANQGSEA in the germline V gene.

The rearrangement uses TRBV6-5 and TRBJ2-7; the D is unclear. The CDR3 totals 13 residues. CDR1 is MNHEY, CDR2 SVGAGI, per germline. The V gene lost 6 bases and the J gene lost 2 bases, with 11 bases spanning the gap. CDR3 bases: TGTGCCAGCAGCCCTGATTCCGCCTACGAGCAGTACTTC. This sequence encodes CASSPDSAYEQYF.

The V and J genes are TRBV5-1 and TRBJ1-1, with a weak D call TRBD1 (5 bases). Germline CDR1 SGHRS, CDR2 YFSETQ. The ends were cut back, 2 bases at V and 3 bases at J, with 14 bases in the middle. The CDR3 has 15 residues. The CDR3 DNA reads TGCGCCAGCAGCTTCGGGGGAATCGCGGACACTGAAGCTTTCTTT. This codes for CASSFGGIADTEAFF.

The chain carries TRBV7-2 and TRBJ2-7; TRBD1 is a possible D gene (5 bases). V was pared by 5 bases and J by 8 bases, with 16 bases between. The CDR3 runs to 13 residues. Germline-derived CDR1 and CDR2 are SGHTA and FQGNSA. The CDR3 is CASSTQDRTKQYF. Here the CDR3 DNA reads TGTGCCAGCAGCACACAAGACAGAACTAAGCAGTACTTC.

The chain combines TRBV28 with TRBJ1-1, with a weak D call TRBD1 (6 bases). The germline V gene has CDR1 MDHEN and CDR2 SYDVKM. The CDR3 length is 18 residues. The V end was cut by 2 bases, the J end by 0 bases, with 19 bases between. In DNA, the CDR3 is TGTGCCAGCAGTTTAGGGGGCAACATCTTTTTGATGAACACTGAAGCTTTCTTT. Translation: CASSLGGNIFLMNTEAFF.

The CDR3 region is CASSLWDRGSYEQYF. Written as DNA, the CDR3 is TGCGCCAGCAGCTTGTGGGACAGGGGGTCCTACGAGCAGTACTTC. V and J are TRBV5-1 and TRBJ2-7, with 11 bases identical to TRBD1. With V trimmed by 1 base and J by 1 base, 1 base remained unmatched. Germline V lookup: CDR1 SGHRS, CDR2 YFSETQ. CDR3 size: 15 residues.

The rearrangement joins TRBV29-1 to TRBJ2-1; tentatively, D is TRBD2 (6 bases). V shed 8 bases and J shed 10 bases, with 15 bases lying between them. Germline V gene sequence: CDR1 SQVTM, CDR2 ANQGSEA. The CDR3 totals 11 residues. CDR3 coding DNA: TGCAGCACCTCGGCGGGGTGGGAGCAGTTCTTC. Its translation: CSTSAGWEQFF.

The chain combines TRBV6-1 with TRBJ2-7, with 12 positions matching TRBD1. CDR1 is MNHNS and CDR2 is SASEGT in the germline V gene. The junction had 7 bases not matched to a gene; V was cut back by 5 bases and J by 8 bases. The length of the CDR3 is 14 residues. CDR3 DNA: TGTGCCAGCAGTTCCGGGACAGGGGGCGCGAAGCAGTACTTC. Translated: CASSSGTGGAKQYF.

This chain connects TRBV2 to TRBJ1-6; a weak D match, TRBD1 (5 bases). CDR1 SNHLY and CDR2 FYNNEI come from the germline V gene. CDR3 size: 13 residues. With 6 bases removed from V and 10 bases from J, the gap between germline ends came to 13 bases. In DNA form, the CDR3 reads TGTGCCAGCAGGAGGACATTTGGCTCACCCCTCCACTTT. This encodes CASRRTFGSPLHF.

The chain uses TRBV4-1 and TRBJ1-5; 9 nucleotides agree with TRBD1. V shed 2 bases and J 6 bases; nucleotides not matched to a gene: 5. CDR3 length: 15 amino acids. CDR1 and CDR2 from the germline V gene are MGHRA and YSYEKL. The CDR3 DNA is TGCGCCAGCAGCCAAAGGACAGGGGAAGGTCAGCCCCAGCATTTT. This sequence encodes CASSQRTGEGQPQHF.

The chain combines TRBV15 with TRBJ1-4, with D unresolved. Germline CDR1 is LNHNV and CDR2 is YYDKDF (reference sequence). V lost 0 bases and J lost 5, with 7 bases in between. The CDR3 runs to 14 residues. The CDR3 protein is CATSRDASNEKLFF. The CDR3 region has the DNA TGTGCCACCAGCAGAGATGCATCGAATGAAAAACTGTTTTTT.

This chain joins TRBV18 and TRBJ2-2, with a tentative D call TRBD2 (5 bases). V was trimmed by 5 bases and J by 3 bases, leaving 7 bases between them. CDR1 KGHSH and CDR2 LQKENI come from the germline V gene. The CDR3 consists of 13 residues. CDR3 in amino acids: CASSSGYTGELFF. The CDR3 DNA reads as TGTGCCAGCTCAAGCGGATACACCGGGGAGCTGTTTTTT.

J is TRBJ2-5 and V is TRBV28, with D possibly matching TRBD1 (5 bases). This CDR3 contains 15 residues. Deletions cut 6 bases from V and 2 bases from J, with 16 bases between. Germline V lookup: CDR1 MDHEN, CDR2 SYDVKM. CDR3 sequence reads: CASSPQQVLQETQYF. CDR3 nucleotide sequence: TGTGCCAGCAGCCCCCAACAGGTTCTTCAAGAGACCCAGTACTTC. Variable domain in full (rest from reference TRBV28 and TRBJ2-5): DVKVTQSSRYLVKRTGEKVFLECVQDMDHENMFWYRQDPGLGLRLIYFSYDVKMKEKGDIPEGYSVSREKKERFSLILESASTNQTSMYLCASSPQQVLQETQYFGPGTRLLVL.